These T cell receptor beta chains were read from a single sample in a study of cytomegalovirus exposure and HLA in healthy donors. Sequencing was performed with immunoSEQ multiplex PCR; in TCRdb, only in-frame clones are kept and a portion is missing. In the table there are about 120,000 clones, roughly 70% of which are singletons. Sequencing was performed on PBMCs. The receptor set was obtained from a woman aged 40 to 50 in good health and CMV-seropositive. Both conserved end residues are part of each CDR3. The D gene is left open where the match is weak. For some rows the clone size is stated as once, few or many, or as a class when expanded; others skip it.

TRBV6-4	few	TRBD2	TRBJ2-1	CASSEAGGSNEQFF	TGTGCCAGCAGTGAGGCGGGGGGTTCCAATGAGCAGTTCTTC
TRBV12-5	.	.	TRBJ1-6	CASGLEADSPLHF	TGTGCTAGTGGTTTGGAGGCGGATTCACCCCTCCACTTT
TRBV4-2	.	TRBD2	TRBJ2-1	CASSRDREGGNEQFF	TGTGCCAGCAGCCGTGACCGGGAGGGAGGCAATGAGCAGTTCTTC
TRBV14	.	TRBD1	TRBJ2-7	CASSQDYGQGEQYF	TGTGCCAGCAGCCAGGACTATGGACAGGGCGAGCAGTACTTC
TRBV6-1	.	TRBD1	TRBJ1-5	CASSGTGSNQPQHF	TGTGCCAGCAGTGGGACAGGAAGCAATCAGCCCCAGCATTTT
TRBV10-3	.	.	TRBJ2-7	CAISGSGVAYEQYF	TGTGCCATCAGTGGCTCGGGAGTGGCTTACGAGCAGTACTTC
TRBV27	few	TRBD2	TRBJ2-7	CASRTSGIYEQYF	TGTGCCAGTAGGACTAGCGGTATCTACGAGCAGTACTTC
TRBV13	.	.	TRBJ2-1	CASSPVQGEQFF	TGTGCCAGCAGCCCAGTACAGGGAGAGCAGTTCTTC
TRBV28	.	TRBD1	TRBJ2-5	CASSSPGTGSYETQYF	TGTGCCAGCAGCAGTCCCGGGACAGGGTCGTATGAGACCCAGTACTTC
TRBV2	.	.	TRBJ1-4	CASSERDGLNEKLFF	TGTGCCAGCAGTGAGAGAGACGGACTAAATGAAAAACTGTTTTTT
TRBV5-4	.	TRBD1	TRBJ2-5	CASSLPQGRQETQYF	TGTGCCAGCAGCTTGCCACAGGGGCGGCAAGAGACCCAGTACTTC
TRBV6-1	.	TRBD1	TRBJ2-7	CASSGRTGSSYEQYF	TGTGCCAGCAGTGGGAGGACAGGGAGCTCCTACGAGCAGTACTTC
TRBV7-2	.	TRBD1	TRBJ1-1	CASSFLKGAGTEAFF	TGTGCCAGCAGCTTTTTAAAGGGGGCTGGCACTGAAGCTTTCTTT
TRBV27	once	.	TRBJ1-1	CASSHLGRGLATEAFF	TGTGCCAGCAGCCATTTAGGGCGGGGTCTGGCCACTGAAGCTTTCTTT
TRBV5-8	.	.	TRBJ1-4	CASSLGQSATNEKLFF	TGTGCCAGCAGCTTGGGACAGTCTGCAACTAATGAAAAACTGTTTTTT
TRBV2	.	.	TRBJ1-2	CASSEALTGTGPGGYTF	TGTGCCAGCAGTGAAGCGCTTACAGGGACCGGCCCGGGGGGCTACACCTTC
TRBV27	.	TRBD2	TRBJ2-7	CASSLTSGTLNEQYF	TGTGCCAGCAGTTTGACTAGCGGGACCCTTAACGAGCAGTACTTC
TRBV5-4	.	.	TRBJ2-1	CASSFLGKSTNEQFF	TGTGCCAGCAGCTTCTTGGGCAAGTCCACGAATGAGCAGTTCTTC
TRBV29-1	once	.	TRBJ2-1	CSVKASTGYNEQFF	TGCAGCGTTAAAGCGTCTACGGGCTACAATGAGCAGTTCTTC
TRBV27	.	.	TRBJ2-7	CASSSRFQYEQYF	TGTGCCAGCAGTTCCAGGTTCCAATACGAGCAGTACTTC
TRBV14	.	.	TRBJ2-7	CASSPWGQAREQYF	TGTGCCAGCAGCCCGTGGGGCCAGGCAAGGGAGCAGTACTTC
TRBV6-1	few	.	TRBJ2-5	CASSGGLETQYF	TGTGCCAGCAGTGGGGGGCTAGAGACCCAGTACTTC
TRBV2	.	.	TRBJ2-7	CASSPKGQATYEQYF	TGTGCCAGCAGTCCAAAGGGGCAGGCAACCTACGAGCAGTACTTC
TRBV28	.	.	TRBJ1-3	CASSSTTGYGEASGNTIYF	TGTGCCAGCAGTTCCACGACGGGGTATGGGGAGGCCTCTGGAAACACCATATATTTT
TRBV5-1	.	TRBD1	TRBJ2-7	CASSSTGQLYEQYF	TGCGCCAGCAGCTCGACGGGACAGCTCTACGAGCAGTACTTC
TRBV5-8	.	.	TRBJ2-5	CASSYGSATVETQYF	TGTGCCAGCAGCTATGGGTCTGCGACAGTCGAGACCCAGTACTTC
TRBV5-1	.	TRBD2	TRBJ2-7	CASSPGTSSYEQYF	TGCGCCAGCAGCCCGGGGACTAGTTCCTACGAGCAGTACTTC
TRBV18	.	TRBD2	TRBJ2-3	CASSPLGLAGITDTQYF	TGTGCCAGCTCACCGCTCGGACTAGCGGGGATCACAGATACGCAGTATTTT
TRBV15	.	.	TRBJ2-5	CATSRGFSATGAQYF	TGTGCCACCAGCAGGGGGTTTAGCGCCACCGGGGCCCAGTACTTC
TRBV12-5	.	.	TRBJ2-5	CASGSPGQETQYF	TGTGCTAGTGGTTCCCCCGGCCAAGAGACCCAGTACTTC
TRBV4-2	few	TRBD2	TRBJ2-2	CASSQGQGGDTGELFF	TGTGCCAGCAGCCAAGGGCAGGGAGGGGACACCGGGGAGCTGTTTTTT
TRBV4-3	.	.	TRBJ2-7	CASSQDTSGRSSYEQYF	TGCGCCAGCAGCCAAGATACAAGCGGACGAAGCTCCTACGAGCAGTACTTC
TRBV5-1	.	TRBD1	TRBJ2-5	CASSVAGQGETQYF	TGCGCCAGCAGCGTGGCCGGACAGGGAGAGACCCAGTACTTC
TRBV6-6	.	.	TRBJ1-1	CASSTAGFGTDEAFF	TGTGCCAGCAGCACAGCAGGATTTGGGACTGATGAAGCTTTCTTT
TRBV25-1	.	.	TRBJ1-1	CASSDLRGFGTEAFF	TGTGCCAGCAGTGATCTACGAGGTTTTGGGACTGAAGCTTTCTTT
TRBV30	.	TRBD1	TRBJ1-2	CAWSGTGPYGYTF	TGTGCCTGGAGTGGGACAGGGCCATATGGCTACACCTTC
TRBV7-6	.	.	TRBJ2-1	CASSLDPADNEQFF	TGTGCCAGCAGCTTAGATCCAGCGGACAATGAGCAGTTCTTC
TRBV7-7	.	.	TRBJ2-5	CASSLGGGGQETQYF	TGTGCCAGCAGCTTGGGTGGGGGCGGTCAAGAGACCCAGTACTTC